These 27 T cell receptor beta chains came from one sample sequenced in a study of blood T cell repertoires in COVID-19. Sequencing used immunoSEQ multiplex PCR; TCRdb keeps in-frame clones, though not all of them. The table includes fewer than 500,000 clones, 75% to 90% detected once. What was sequenced was peripheral blood. These receptor sequences come from a woman aged 25-40 years with acute or convalescent COVID-19.

The genes are TRBV19 and TRBJ1-1; D is unresolved. Trimming removed 5 bases from V and 0 bases from J, with 16 bases in between. CDR1 and CDR2 from the germline V gene are LNHDA and SQIVND (reference sequence). CDR3 length equals 16 residues. The CDR3 nucleotides are TGTGCCAGTAGTCTGGTTCTCGGGGTTGTGAACACTGAAGCTTTCTTT. This translates into CASSLVLGVVNTEAFF.

The chain is built from TRBV5-5 and TRBJ2-6; 9 bases map to TRBD1. The CDR3 loop spans 19 amino acids. Germline-derived CDR1 and CDR2 are SGHKS and YYEKEE (reference sequence). J lost 0 bases, V lost 0 bases, and 7 bases had no gene match. CDR3 sequence reads: CASSLVLRTGASGANVLTF. The CDR3 coding sequence is TGTGCCAGCAGCTTGGTATTACGGACAGGGGCCTCTGGGGCCAACGTCCTGACTTTC.

This clone was found once. This chain joins TRBV9 and TRBJ1-6, with D possibly TRBD1 on 6 matching bases. The CDR3 length is 17 residues. Germline CDR1 reads SGDLS; CDR2 reads YYNGEE. The V end was cut by 3 bases, the J end by 4 bases, with 17 bases between. CDR3 residues: CASSEGGSGFYNSPLHF. The CDR3 DNA reads as TGTGCCAGCAGCGAGGGGGGGTCAGGGTTTTATAATTCACCCCTCCACTTT.

V usage is TRBV5-1 and J usage is TRBJ2-5, with 7 positions matching TRBD1. This CDR3 has 14 amino acids. Germline lookup yields CDR1 SGHRS and CDR2 YFSETQ. J lost 4 bases, V lost 0 bases, and 3 bases had no gene match. This chain's CDR3 is CASSLARTGETQYF. CDR3 bases: TGCGCCAGCAGCTTGGCCAGGACAGGAGAGACCCAGTACTTC.

The chain couples TRBV5-5 to TRBJ2-3; D gene ambiguous. V lost 1 base to trimming and J lost 1 base, with 13 bases between them. The germline V gene encodes CDR1 SGHKS and CDR2 YYEKEE (reference sequence). CDR3 length equals 16 residues. The CDR3 region is CASSLPFSSGTDTQYF. The CDR3 nucleotides read TGTGCCAGCAGCTTGCCGTTTTCTTCTGGCACAGATACGCAGTATTTT.

The chain combines TRBV6-5 with TRBJ1-1; weak D call: TRBD1 (5 bases). Germline V CDR1 and CDR2: MNHEY, SVGAGI. Deletions cut 6 bases from V and 1 base from J, with 12 bases between. This CDR3 has 14 residues. The CDR3 reads CASSPLGENTEAFF. DNA for the CDR3: TGTGCCAGCAGCCCGTTAGGGGAGAACACTGAAGCTTTCTTT.

V gene TRBV5-5 combines with J gene TRBJ1-5; D gene unclear. CDR1 SGHKS and CDR2 YYEKEE come from the germline V gene (reference sequence). Trimming removed 4 bases at V and 6 bases at J, with 14 bases between. The CDR3 is 14 residues long. The CDR3 bases are TGTGCCAGCAGCAGTGACCTGGGCCTTCAGCCCCAGCATTTT. Residues: CASSSDLGLQPQHF.

The V call is TRBV4-1, the J call TRBJ2-1, with 10 bases identical to TRBD2. The length of the CDR3 is 18 residues. Germline CDR1 is MGHRA and CDR2 is YSYEKL. V was clipped by 1 base and J by 3 bases; unmatched bases: 9. CDR3 in DNA: TGCGCCAGCAGCCAAGTATTTGGAACTAGCGGGGTCTACAATGAGCAGTTCTTC. It is translated as CASSQVFGTSGVYNEQFF.

The chain has TRBV6-1 and TRBJ1-2, with D possibly being TRBD1 (5 bases). There are 13 residues in the CDR3. Germline V gene sequence: CDR1 MNHNS, CDR2 SASEGT. The V end lost 2 bases, the J end lost 7 bases, and 11 bases lay between the germline ends. The CDR3, as DNA: TGTGCCAGCAGTGAACGGCAGGGAATTGGCTACACCTTC. As protein: CASSERQGIGYTF.

The CDR3 here is CASSQRTSGGETQYF. CDR3 DNA: TGTGCCAGCAGCCAAAGGACTAGCGGGGGGGAGACCCAGTACTTC. V is TRBV11-1 and J is TRBJ2-5; 14 positions match TRBD2. CDR3 length: 15 residues. V lost 5 bases and J lost 5; bases outside the gene matches: 4. Germline loops: CDR1 SGHAT, CDR2 FQDESV (reference sequence).

This rearrangement joins TRBV7-3 to TRBJ1-5; weak D call: TRBD1 (5 bases). Germline V gene data show CDR1 as SGHTA and CDR2 as FQGTGA. The CDR3 runs 16 residues. V was trimmed by 1 base and J by 4 bases, leaving 14 bases between them. CDR3 DNA: TGTGCCAGCAGCTTAAGTAGGCAGGGTCTGAATCAGCCCCAGCATTTT. Translating it yields CASSLSRQGLNQPQHF.

The chain joins TRBV16 to TRBJ2-7, with 9 nucleotides matching TRBD1. V was pared by 0 bases and J by 3 bases, with 6 bases of the junction left unmatched. Germline loops: CDR1 KGHSY, CDR2 FQNENV. The CDR3 has 16 residues. The CDR3 sequence: CASSQSDRGARYEQYF. CDR3 bases: TGTGCCAGCAGCCAATCCGACAGGGGGGCCCGCTACGAGCAGTACTTC.

The chain uses TRBV7-2 and TRBJ2-1; the D is unclear. Between the trimmed V and J ends, which lost 4 bases and 0 bases, there was a span of 10 bases. Germline lookup yields CDR1 SGHTA and CDR2 FQGNSA. The CDR3 consists of 15 residues. The CDR3 loop reads CASSSAASSYNEQFF. The CDR3 DNA reads as TGTGCCAGCAGCTCTGCCGCCAGCTCCTACAATGAGCAGTTCTTC.

V and J are TRBV18 and TRBJ1-4; 9 bases align to TRBD1. V trimming: 0 bases; J trimming: 9 bases; junction bases outside the gene matches: 8. The CDR3 runs 16 residues. Germline CDR1 is KGHSH and CDR2 is LQKENI. The CDR3 spells CASSPPGTTGGKKLFF. The CDR3 region has the DNA TGTGCCAGCTCACCACCGGGTACGACAGGGGGAAAAAAACTGTTTTTT.

The chain joins TRBV27 to TRBJ2-5; a weak D match, TRBD1 (6 bases). The V gene lost 3 bases and the J gene lost 5 bases, with 16 bases spanning the gap. The CDR3 has 15 residues. Germline-derived CDR1 and CDR2 are MNHEY and SMNVEV (reference sequence). CDR3 amino acids: CASSLTHRARETQYF. The CDR3 DNA reads TGTGCCAGCAGTTTGACGCACAGGGCGCGGGAGACCCAGTACTTC.

CDR3 protein: CASSLGGRPGQPQHF. The CDR3 DNA reads TGTGCCAGCAGCTTAGGGGGGCGCCCTGGTCAGCCCCAGCATTTT. The chain joins TRBV13 to TRBJ1-5, with a tentative D call TRBD1 (5 bases). Trimming removed 0 bases at V and 6 bases at J, with 12 bases between. Germline loops: CDR1 PRHDT, CDR2 FYEKMQ (reference sequence). The CDR3 totals 15 residues.

This clone was detected only once. This chain uses TRBV3-1 (or the pseudogene TRBV3-2) with TRBJ1-4; 8 bases are shared with TRBD1. The germline gives CDR1 LGHDT, CDR2 YNNKEL (reference sequence). The V and J ends lost 4 bases and 8 bases, in that order; junction bases with no gene match: 9. This CDR3 is built from 15 residues. The CDR3 DNA reads as TGTGCCAGCAGCCTTAGGACAGGGAAGGGAGAAAAACTGTTTTTT. Its translation: CASSLRTGKGEKLFF.

Notes on this clone: The same CDR3 is also encoded by other DNA sequences in this sample. The chain links TRBV6-5 to TRBJ1-6, with D hard to call. The germline gives CDR1 MNHEY, CDR2 SVGAGI. Trimming shortened V by 6 bases and J by 3 bases, and 6 bases separated the two germline ends. This CDR3 comprises 13 residues. CDR3 amino acids: CASRTSYNSPLHF. CDR3 DNA: TGTGCCAGCAGGACAAGCTATAATTCACCCCTCCACTTT.

The CDR3 bases are TGTGCTAGTGGTTCGCTACTTGGACATTTTGGCTACACCTTC. Translating gives CASGSLLGHFGYTF. The chain has TRBV12-5 and TRBJ1-2; perhaps TRBD1 as D (5 bases). The V and J ends lost 4 bases and 7 bases respectively, with 16 bases between them. Germline values: CDR1 LGHNT, CDR2 FRNRAP. The CDR3 runs to 14 residues.

V usage is TRBV2 and J usage is TRBJ2-1; 12 positions match TRBD2. This CDR3 is 14 amino acids long. V shed 8 bases and J 7 bases; nucleotides not matched to a gene: 6. The germline V gene has CDR1 SNHLY and CDR2 FYNNEI. The CDR3 loop reads CASLLAGGKNEQFF. The CDR3 nucleotides read TGTGCCAGCCTACTAGCGGGGGGCAAAAATGAGCAGTTCTTC.

The chain couples TRBV6-2 or TRBV6-3 to TRBJ2-3; D may be TRBD2 (5 bases). Trimming pared 2 bases from V and 6 bases from J, leaving 15 bases between. Germline V CDR1 and CDR2: MNHEY, SVGEGT. The CDR3 is 15 amino acids. CDR3 residues: CASSYRLAITDTQYF. CDR3 sequence (DNA): TGTGCCAGCAGTTACCGGCTAGCAATAACGGATACGCAGTATTTT.

V and J are TRBV20-1 and TRBJ1-1; no firm D call. The CDR3 covers 11 residues. The V and J ends lost 3 bases and 5 bases respectively, with 7 bases between them. Germline loops: CDR1 DFQATT, CDR2 SNEGSKA (reference sequence). The CDR3 spells CSASTRTEAFF. As DNA, the CDR3 is TGCAGTGCTAGTACCAGGACTGAAGCTTTCTTT.

This clone was detected only a few times. The rearrangement uses TRBV7-9 and TRBJ2-6; perhaps TRBD1 as D (6 bases). This CDR3 comprises 15 residues. The V end lost 4 bases, the J end lost 4 bases, and 11 bases lay between the germline ends. Germline V gene sequence: CDR1 SEHNR, CDR2 FQNEAQ (reference sequence). The CDR3 protein is CASSSDSSGANVLTF. CDR3 nucleotides: TGTGCCAGCAGCTCGGACAGTTCGGGGGCCAACGTCCTGACTTTC.

This clone appeared once. The V and J genes are TRBV30 and TRBJ1-1; D is perhaps TRBD1 (6 bases). This CDR3 spans 16 amino acids. Germline CDR1 and CDR2: GTSNPN and SVGIG (reference sequence). Trimming shortened V by 5 bases and J by 1 base, and 20 bases separated the two germline ends. Here the CDR3 reads CAWGDGRGGRNTEAFF. The CDR3 DNA is TGTGCCTGGGGGGATGGACGTGGGGGCCGGAACACTGAAGCTTTCTTT.

This rearrangement joins TRBV18 to TRBJ2-5; 8 nucleotides line up with TRBD1. Germline V lookup: CDR1 KGHSH, CDR2 LQKENI. Trimming took 3 bases from V and 1 from J; bases not matched to a gene: 13. The CDR3 is 18 amino acids. The CDR3 reads CASSPKAQTGGGQETQYF. The CDR3 DNA reads as TGTGCCAGCTCACCTAAAGCCCAAACAGGGGGTGGCCAAGAGACCCAGTACTTC.

The rearrangement uses TRBV28 and TRBJ1-1, with 8 positions matching TRBD1. This CDR3 has 15 residues. Germline-derived CDR1 and CDR2 are MDHEN and SYDVKM. V shed 6 bases, J shed 2 bases, and the junction held 8 bases outside the gene matches. CDR3 region: CASSAGGAGNTEAFF. The DNA for the CDR3 is TGTGCCAGCAGCGCAGGGGGCGCCGGTAACACTGAAGCTTTCTTT.

The chain is built from TRBV10-3 and TRBJ1-3, with D tentatively TRBD1 (5 bases). The CDR3 runs to 13 residues. Trimming pared 4 bases from V and 2 bases from J, leaving 6 bases between. Germline V lookup: CDR1 ENHRY, CDR2 SYGVKD. Here the CDR3 reads CAISGQPGNTIYF. Here the CDR3 DNA reads TGTGCCATCAGTGGACAGCCTGGAAACACCATATATTTT.